This TCR beta chain was retrieved from a study of shared clonotypes between healthy human individuals. Notes on the study in general: Measured sharing among donors was expected to vary with sequencing depth.

Only a few counts were recorded for this clone. Its target is unknown. Unsorted samples drew genomic DNA from roughly 88 million PBMCs. Germline CDR1 and CDR2: SGHRS and YFSETQ. Trimming removed 4 bases from V and 5 bases from J; junction bases left unmatched: 12. The CDR3 has 18 amino acids. The assay was immunoSEQ multiplex PCR, and TCRdb's table has in-frame clones only and misses some. The sample has about 460,000 clones, around 77% seen once. The sample comprised PBMCs. This sequence was found in a woman between 40 and 50 years old in good health. Some clones in this sample may be carry-over from other donors' samples. The genes are TRBV5-1 and TRBJ2-2; 12 nucleotides line up with TRBD2. The CDR3 DNA sequence: TGCGCCAGCAGCGTCCCAAGTGGACTAGCGGGAAAAACCGGGGAGCTGTTTTTT. This codes for CASSVPSGLAGKTGELFF.